These 30 T cell receptor beta chains originate from one sample sequenced in a study of blood T cell repertoires in COVID-19. Produced via immunoSEQ multiplex PCR; TCRdb's table is partial and in-frame only. The sample includes 79,000 or so clones, 80% to 90% of them seen just once. What was sequenced was peripheral blood. These receptors all come from a human donor in a cohort sampled during active COVID-19.

The chain couples TRBV28 to TRBJ2-7; 9 bases agree with TRBD1. V was pared by 2 bases and J by 7 bases, with 15 bases of the junction left unmatched. This CDR3 is 17 amino acids long. The germline V gene encodes CDR1 MDHEN and CDR2 SYDVKM. CDR3 DNA: TGTGCCAGCAGTTTAGGGGCCGAACAGGGGGCGAATGGGGAGCAGTACTTC. This codes for CASSLGAEQGANGEQYF. The variable domain in full, completed from reference TRBV28 and TRBJ2-7, reads DVKVTQSSRYLVKRTGEKVFLECVQDMDHENMFWYRQDPGLGLRLIYFSYDVKMKEKGDIPEGYSVSREKKERFSLILESASTNQTSMYLCASSLGAEQGANGEQYFGPGTRLTVT.

The rearrangement uses TRBV7-2 and TRBJ1-5, with D uncertain. The germline V and J ends were trimmed by 5 bases and 10 bases, with 21 bases remaining between them. This CDR3 comprises 15 residues. Germline V lookup: CDR1 SGHTA, CDR2 FQGNSA. Here the CDR3 reads CASSQNGPPQLPQHF. DNA of the CDR3: TGTGCCAGCAGCCAAAACGGTCCCCCACAGTTACCCCAGCATTTT.

This chain links TRBV28 with TRBJ1-4; TRBD1 is a possible D gene (6 bases). The CDR3 sequence is 16 residues long. Germline CDR1 is MDHEN and CDR2 is SYDVKM. V gave up 4 bases and J gave up 8 bases, with 20 bases separating them. The CDR3 sequence: CASSSRGGGRREKLFF. CDR3 DNA sequence: TGTGCCAGCAGTTCAAGAGGGGGTGGACGGCGGGAAAAACTGTTTTTT. The whole variable domain, remainder taken from reference TRBV28 and TRBJ1-4, is DVKVTQSSRYLVKRTGEKVFLECVQDMDHENMFWYRQDPGLGLRLIYFSYDVKMKEKGDIPEGYSVSREKKERFSLILESASTNQTSMYLCASSSRGGGRREKLFFGSGTQLSVL.

The rearrangement uses TRBV18 and TRBJ1-5; 8 bases are a match to TRBD1. The CDR3 sequence is 13 residues long. Germline trimming cut 5 bases from V and 6 bases from J; bases unmatched to any gene: 3. CDR1 and CDR2 from the germline V gene are KGHSH and LQKENI. Written as DNA, the CDR3 is TGTGCCAGCTCATTCAGGGGGCGTCAGCCCCAGCATTTT. Translated: CASSFRGRQPQHF.

V usage is TRBV19 and J usage is TRBJ1-3; D uncertain. Germline CDR1 and CDR2: LNHDA and SQIVND (reference sequence). The ends were cut back, 0 bases at V and 0 bases at J, with 6 bases in the middle. The CDR3 contains 15 residues. The CDR3 DNA sequence: TGTGCCAGTAGTATAGACACCAGCTCTGGAAACACCATATATTTT. This sequence encodes CASSIDTSSGNTIYF.

CDR3 region: CASSSRQGRTEAFF. DNA of the CDR3: TGTGCCAGCAGCTCCCGACAGGGAAGGACTGAAGCTTTCTTT. The J gene is TRBJ1-1, the V gene TRBV7-9, with 7 bases that match TRBD1. The CDR3 runs 14 residues. The trim removed 4 bases at V and 5 bases at J, leaving 7 bases unmatched. Per germline, CDR1 SEHNR and CDR2 FQNEAQ (reference sequence).

This rearrangement joins TRBV5-1 to TRBJ2-5; TRBD2 might be the D (6 bases). Between the trimmed V and J ends, which lost 0 bases and 4 bases, there was a span of 10 bases. The CDR3 is 14 residues long. Germline values: CDR1 SGHRS, CDR2 YFSETQ. CDR3 sequence reads: CASSLDPGGETQYF. The CDR3 nucleotides read TGCGCCAGCAGCTTGGACCCCGGGGGAGAGACCCAGTACTTC.

CDR3 residues: CASSSSSGRKARPEAFF. The CDR3 DNA reads TGTGCCAGCAGCTCCTCCTCGGGTCGGAAGGCCCGGCCCGAAGCTTTCTTT. The J gene is TRBJ1-1, the V gene TRBV7-9; D gene ambiguous. CDR1 is SEHNR and CDR2 is FQNEAQ in the germline V gene (reference sequence). The V end lost 4 bases, the J end lost 8 bases, and 26 bases lay between the germline ends. CDR3 length: 17 amino acids.

This clone showed up just once. The CDR3 is CASSEWRERGQYF. CDR3 bases: TGCGCCAGCAGTGAGTGGAGAGAGCGGGGCCAGTATTTT. The chain links TRBV10-1 to TRBJ2-3, with 7 bases matching TRBD2. Germline-derived CDR1 and CDR2 are WNHNN and SYGVQD (reference sequence). The CDR3 runs 13 residues. V trimming: 1 base; J trimming: 12 bases; junction bases outside the gene matches: 7.

This clone was seen only once. The chain employs TRBV19 and TRBJ1-3; TRBD1 is a possible D gene (6 bases). CDR3 length: 13 amino acids. V shed 9 bases and J shed 5 bases, with 14 bases lying between them. From germline, CDR1 is LNHDA and CDR2 SQIVND (reference sequence). The CDR3 spells CASEGGARNTIYF. Here the CDR3 DNA reads TGTGCCAGCGAGGGGGGGGCCAGAAACACCATATATTTT.

The V call is TRBV10-3, the J call TRBJ2-5, with a weak D call TRBD2 (6 bases). CDR3 length equals 12 residues. V dropped 9 bases and J dropped 2 bases, with 10 bases sitting between them. Per germline, CDR1 ENHRY and CDR2 SYGVKD. The CDR3 DNA sequence: TGTGCCATTTCAGGGACTCAAGAGACCCAGTACTTC. Its protein product is CAISGTQETQYF.

The chain is built from TRBV5-1 and TRBJ1-1; 8 nucleotides align to TRBD1. V lost 6 bases to trimming and J lost 0 bases; unmatched junction nucleotides: 10. CDR3 length: 16 residues. The germline V gene has CDR1 SGHRS and CDR2 YFSETQ. CDR3: CASTREQGAVNTEAFF. DNA of the CDR3: TGCGCCAGCACCCGTGAGCAGGGGGCAGTGAACACTGAAGCTTTCTTT.

V gene TRBV5-1 combines with J gene TRBJ2-7, with TRBD2 matching 13 bases. V was pared by 3 bases and J by 5 bases, with 5 bases of the junction left unmatched. Looked up from germline, CDR1 is SGHRS and CDR2 is YFSETQ. The CDR3 loop spans 15 amino acids. In nucleotides, the CDR3 is TGCGCCAGCAGCTCCCGACTAGCGGGAGGCCACGAGCAGTACTTC. It specifies CASSSRLAGGHEQYF.

This clone has a handful of counts. The chain is built from TRBV30 and TRBJ1-4; TRBD1 matches 9 bases. Germline V CDR1 and CDR2: GTSNPN, SVGIG (reference sequence). J was trimmed by 8 bases and V by 5 bases; bases with no gene match: 12. The length of the CDR3 is 15 residues. The CDR3 nucleotides are TGTGCCTGGGGTACAGGGGGCGCCTTCCCCGAAAAACTGTTTTTT. Translated: CAWGTGGAFPEKLFF.

The rearrangement uses TRBV19 and TRBJ1-3, with D perhaps matching TRBD1 (5 bases). Germline CDR1 and CDR2: LNHDA and SQIVND (reference sequence). With 5 bases removed from V and 1 base from J, the gap between germline ends came to 15 bases. This CDR3 region has 16 residues. For the CDR3, the DNA is TGTGCCAGTAGTCCGCGACAGTATTTATCTGGAAACACCATATATTTT. It encodes CASSPRQYLSGNTIYF.

This clone was detected once. The chain carries TRBV5-1 and TRBJ2-7, with D possibly TRBD2 on 5 matching bases. Trimming took 0 bases from V and 6 from J, leaving 16 bases between them. Germline loops: CDR1 SGHRS, CDR2 YFSETQ. The CDR3 sequence is 15 residues long. CDR3 sequence: CASSLDSEGWGEQYF. CDR3 in DNA: TGCGCCAGCAGCTTGGACAGCGAGGGTTGGGGCGAGCAGTACTTC.

The table lists this clone with a count of one. The chain couples TRBV28 to TRBJ2-5; TRBD1 matches 9 bases. Germline trimming cut 5 bases from V and 3 bases from J; bases unmatched to any gene: 4. CDR3 length: 14 amino acids. Looked up from germline, CDR1 is MDHEN and CDR2 is SYDVKM. The CDR3 sequence is CASSVGTGKETQYF. CDR3 sequence (DNA): TGTGCCAGCAGTGTAGGGACAGGGAAAGAGACCCAGTACTTC. The complete variable domain, with remaining parts taken from reference TRBV28 and TRBJ2-5, reads DVKVTQSSRYLVKRTGEKVFLECVQDMDHENMFWYRQDPGLGLRLIYFSYDVKMKEKGDIPEGYSVSREKKERFSLILESASTNQTSMYLCASSVGTGKETQYFGPGTRLLVL.

The sample holds one count of this clone. The V and J genes are TRBV7-2 and TRBJ2-1; D call uncertain. The CDR3 contains 14 residues. The germline CDR1 and CDR2 sequences are SGHTA and FQGNSA. Deletions cut 3 bases from V and 4 bases from J, with 10 bases between. CDR3 loop: CASSFRQAYNEQFF. DNA for the CDR3: TGTGCCAGCAGCTTCCGCCAAGCTTACAATGAGCAGTTCTTC.

The chain employs TRBV11-2 and TRBJ2-7; weak D call: TRBD2 (6 bases). Germline V CDR1 and CDR2: SGHAT, FQNNGV. The CDR3 consists of 14 residues. Trimming removed 0 bases from V and 2 bases from J, with 8 bases in between. CDR3 nucleotide sequence: TGTGCCAGCAGCTTAGAGGAGGGAACCTACGAGCAGTACTTC. Residues: CASSLEEGTYEQYF.

The chain joins TRBV18 to TRBJ1-5; 9 bases line up with TRBD1. V shed 3 bases, J shed 7 bases, and the junction held 7 bases outside the gene matches. Looked up from germline, CDR1 is KGHSH and CDR2 is LQKENI. This CDR3 is 15 amino acids long. The CDR3 loop is CASSPGTGNGQPQHF. As DNA, the CDR3 is TGTGCCAGCTCACCCGGGACAGGGAACGGACAGCCCCAGCATTTT.

This CDR3 reads CASTPGNAGANVLTF. CDR3 sequence (DNA): TGTGCCAGCACACCAGGGAACGCTGGGGCCAACGTCCTGACTTTC. This chain connects TRBV27 to TRBJ2-6; D might be TRBD1 (5 bases). Deletions cut 7 bases from V and 2 bases from J, with 12 bases between. There are 15 residues in the CDR3. Germline V CDR1 and CDR2: MNHEY, SMNVEV (reference sequence).

The V call is TRBV10-3, the J call TRBJ2-7, with D possibly TRBD1 on 6 matching bases. V lost 0 bases and J 6 bases, leaving 15 bases between the germline ends. CDR3 length equals 15 residues. CDR1 and CDR2 from the germline V gene are ENHRY and SYGVKD. The CDR3 loop reads CAISESTGSRGEQYF. The CDR3 coding sequence is TGTGCCATCAGTGAGTCCACAGGGAGCCGGGGCGAGCAGTACTTC.

This chain uses TRBV2 with TRBJ2-4; TRBD2 is a possible D gene (5 bases). There are 16 residues in the CDR3. CDR1 and CDR2 from the germline V gene are SNHLY and FYNNEI. V dropped 4 bases and J dropped 3 bases, with 16 bases sitting between them. The CDR3 DNA sequence: TGTGCCAGCAGTGGAGGTCCGGGATCGGGCAAAAACATTCAGTACTTC. The encoded protein is CASSGGPGSGKNIQYF.

In its sample, this clone was seen once. V usage is TRBV4-2 and J usage is TRBJ1-2, with 10 bases lining up with TRBD1. After removal of 0 bases from V and 4 bases from J, the junction contained 2 bases not matched to a gene. Germline values: CDR1 LGHNA, CDR2 YNFKEQ. The length of the CDR3 is 15 residues. The DNA of the CDR3 is TGTGCCAGCAGCCAAGAGGGACAGGGGTCCTATGGCTACACCTTC. Translating gives CASSQEGQGSYGYTF.

The chain couples TRBV11-3 to TRBJ2-1; TRBD1 aligns across 7 bases. The junction had 10 bases not matched to a gene; V was cut back by 2 bases and J by 0 bases. The CDR3 covers 18 residues. Looked up from germline, CDR1 is SGHNT and CDR2 is YENEEA. CDR3 sequence: CASSLRGGGFSSYNEQFF. For the CDR3, the DNA is TGTGCCAGCAGCTTAAGAGGGGGCGGGTTTAGCTCCTACAATGAGCAGTTCTTC.

The V and J genes are TRBV2 and TRBJ2-7; 7 positions match TRBD1. From germline, CDR1 is SNHLY and CDR2 FYNNEI. The CDR3 contains 13 residues. Unmatched junction bases numbered 7, after V lost 7 bases and J lost 4 bases. The CDR3 protein is CASTRQGVYEQYF. The CDR3 DNA sequence: TGTGCCAGCACTCGACAGGGAGTATACGAGCAGTACTTC.

The chain has TRBV6-2 or TRBV6-3 and TRBJ1-2, with D possibly being TRBD1 (6 bases). V lost 0 bases to trimming and J lost 7 bases, with 12 bases between them. This CDR3 has 14 amino acids. The V gene's germline CDR1 is MNHEY and CDR2 SVGEGT. The CDR3 protein is CASSYSRGGAGYTF. Here the CDR3 DNA reads TGTGCCAGCAGTTACTCCCGGGGGGGGGCTGGCTACACCTTC.

This sequence joins TRBV30 and TRBJ2-6; D gene uncertain. The germline CDR1 and CDR2 sequences are GTSNPN and SVGIG (reference sequence). The CDR3 spans 15 residues. V gave up 0 bases and J gave up 1 base, with 7 bases separating them. CDR3 coding DNA: TGTGCCTGGAGTGTATACGGTTCTGGGGCCAACGTCCTGACTTTC. Amino acid sequence: CAWSVYGSGANVLTF.

The chain links TRBV7-6 to TRBJ2-5, with unresolved D. The V end was cut by 3 bases, the J end by 5 bases, with 10 bases between. Germline assignment: CDR1 SGHVS and CDR2 FNYEAQ. The CDR3 consists of 13 residues. The CDR3 region is CASSFQVEETQYF. DNA of the CDR3: TGTGCCAGCAGCTTTCAAGTTGAGGAGACCCAGTACTTC.

The rearrangement uses TRBV7-3 and TRBJ1-4, with 9 bases aligning to TRBD1. Germline CDR1 and CDR2: SGHTA and FQGTGA. CDR3 size: 16 residues. With 2 bases clipped from V and 8 bases from J, the junction kept 9 bases outside the gene matches. CDR3 in amino acids: CASSLSGQGTREKLFF. The CDR3 DNA is TGTGCCAGCAGCTTATCCGGACAGGGGACACGGGAAAAACTGTTTTTT.